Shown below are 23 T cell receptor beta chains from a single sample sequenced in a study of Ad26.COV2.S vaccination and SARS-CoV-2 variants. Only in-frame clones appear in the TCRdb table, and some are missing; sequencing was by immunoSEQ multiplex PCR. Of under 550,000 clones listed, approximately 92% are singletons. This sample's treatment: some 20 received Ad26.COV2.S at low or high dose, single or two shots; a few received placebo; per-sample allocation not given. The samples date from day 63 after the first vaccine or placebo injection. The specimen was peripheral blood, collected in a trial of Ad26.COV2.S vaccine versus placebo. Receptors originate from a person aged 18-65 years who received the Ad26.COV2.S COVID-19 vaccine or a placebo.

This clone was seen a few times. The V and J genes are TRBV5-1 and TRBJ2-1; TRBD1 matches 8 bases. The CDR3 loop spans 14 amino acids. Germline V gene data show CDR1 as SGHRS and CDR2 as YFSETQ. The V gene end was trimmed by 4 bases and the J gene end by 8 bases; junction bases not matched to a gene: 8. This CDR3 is CASSRSGQGDEQFF. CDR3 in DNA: TGCGCCAGCAGCAGAAGCGGACAGGGCGATGAGCAGTTCTTC.

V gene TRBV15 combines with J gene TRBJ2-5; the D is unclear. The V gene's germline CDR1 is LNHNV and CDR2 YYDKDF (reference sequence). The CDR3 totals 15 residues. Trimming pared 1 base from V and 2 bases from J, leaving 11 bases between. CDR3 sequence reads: CATSRAPTGQETQYF. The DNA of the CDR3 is TGTGCCACCAGCAGAGCTCCGACGGGTCAAGAGACCCAGTACTTC.

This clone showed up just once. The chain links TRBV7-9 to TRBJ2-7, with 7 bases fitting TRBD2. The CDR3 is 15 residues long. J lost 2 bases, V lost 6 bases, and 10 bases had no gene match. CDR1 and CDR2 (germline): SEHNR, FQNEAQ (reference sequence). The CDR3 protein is CASSSARERTYEQYF. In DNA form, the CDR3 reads TGTGCCAGCAGTTCTGCGCGGGAGCGAACCTACGAGCAGTACTTC.

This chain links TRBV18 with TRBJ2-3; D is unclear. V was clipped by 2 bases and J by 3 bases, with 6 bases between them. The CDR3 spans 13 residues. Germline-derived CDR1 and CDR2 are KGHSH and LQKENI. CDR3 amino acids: CASSPAETDTQYF. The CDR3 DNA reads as TGTGCCAGCTCACCAGCGGAAACAGATACGCAGTATTTT.

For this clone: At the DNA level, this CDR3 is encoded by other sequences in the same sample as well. CDR3 loop: CASSISGGRADTQYF. CDR3 bases: TGTGCCAGTAGTATATCCGGAGGGAGGGCAGATACGCAGTATTTT. The chain has TRBV19 and TRBJ2-3; 7 bases are a match to TRBD2. Germline CDR1 is LNHDA and CDR2 is SQIVND (reference sequence). The CDR3 spans 15 residues. Germline trimming cut 2 bases from V and 4 bases from J; bases unmatched to any gene: 6.

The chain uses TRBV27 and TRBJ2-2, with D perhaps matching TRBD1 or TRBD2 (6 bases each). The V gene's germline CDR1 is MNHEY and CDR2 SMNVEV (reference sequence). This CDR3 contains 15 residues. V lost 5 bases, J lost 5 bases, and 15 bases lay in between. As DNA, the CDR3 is TGTGCCAGCAGTCCGAGGGGGGCGGGGACCGGGGAGCTGTTTTTT. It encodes CASSPRGAGTGELFF.

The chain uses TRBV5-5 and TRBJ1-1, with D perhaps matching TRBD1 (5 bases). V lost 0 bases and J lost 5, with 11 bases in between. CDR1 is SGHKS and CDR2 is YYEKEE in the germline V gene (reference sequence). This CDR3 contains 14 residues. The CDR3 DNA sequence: TGTGCCAGCAGCTTGGCCGGCAGGGCTACTGAAGCTTTCTTT. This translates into CASSLAGRATEAFF.

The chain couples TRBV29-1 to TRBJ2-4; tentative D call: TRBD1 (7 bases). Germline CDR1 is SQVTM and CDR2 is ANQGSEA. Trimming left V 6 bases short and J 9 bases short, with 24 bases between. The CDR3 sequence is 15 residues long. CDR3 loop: CSVHLPTGMGGIQYF. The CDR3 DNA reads TGCAGCGTGCATCTACCGACAGGGATGGGGGGCATTCAGTACTTC.

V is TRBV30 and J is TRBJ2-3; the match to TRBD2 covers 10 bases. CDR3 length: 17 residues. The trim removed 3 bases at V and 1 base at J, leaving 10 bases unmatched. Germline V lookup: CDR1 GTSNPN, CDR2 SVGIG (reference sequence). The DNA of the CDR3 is TGTGCCTGGAGGGGTATGAGGACTAGCGGACGCACAGATACGCAGTATTTT. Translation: CAWRGMRTSGRTDTQYF.

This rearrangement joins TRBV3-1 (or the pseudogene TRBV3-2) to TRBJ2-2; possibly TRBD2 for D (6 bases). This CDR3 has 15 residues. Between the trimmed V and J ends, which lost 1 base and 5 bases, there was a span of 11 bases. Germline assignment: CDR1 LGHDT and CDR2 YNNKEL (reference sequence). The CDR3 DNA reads TGTGCCAGCAGCCAAGGGTCGGAGGGAACCGGGGAGCTGTTTTTT. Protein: CASSQGSEGTGELFF.

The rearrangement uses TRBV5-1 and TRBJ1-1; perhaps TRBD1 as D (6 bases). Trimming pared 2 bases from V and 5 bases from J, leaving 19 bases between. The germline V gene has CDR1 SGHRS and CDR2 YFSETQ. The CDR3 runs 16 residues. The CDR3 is CASSFASGEGRTEAFF. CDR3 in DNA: TGCGCCAGCAGCTTCGCCTCAGGGGAGGGAAGAACTGAAGCTTTCTTT.

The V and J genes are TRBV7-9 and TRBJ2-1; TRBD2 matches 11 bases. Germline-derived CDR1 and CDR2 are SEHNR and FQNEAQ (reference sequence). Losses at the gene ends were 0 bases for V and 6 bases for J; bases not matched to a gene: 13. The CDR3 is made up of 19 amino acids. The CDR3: CASSLASSLTSGSFNEQFF. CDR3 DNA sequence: TGTGCCAGCAGCTTAGCGAGTTCTTTAACTAGCGGGAGTTTCAATGAGCAGTTCTTC.

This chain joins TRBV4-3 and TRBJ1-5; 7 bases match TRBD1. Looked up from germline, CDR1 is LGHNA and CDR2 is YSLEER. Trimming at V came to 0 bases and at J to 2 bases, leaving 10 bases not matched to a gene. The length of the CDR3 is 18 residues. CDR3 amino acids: CASSQDTMRGLGNQPQHF. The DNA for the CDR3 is TGCGCCAGCAGCCAAGACACTATGAGGGGGCTTGGCAATCAGCCCCAGCATTTT.

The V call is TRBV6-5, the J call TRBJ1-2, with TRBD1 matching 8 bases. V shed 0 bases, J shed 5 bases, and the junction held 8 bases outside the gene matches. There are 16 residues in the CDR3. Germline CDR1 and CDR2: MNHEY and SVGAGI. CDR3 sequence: CASSYSGTGVEYGYTF. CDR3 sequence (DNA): TGTGCCAGCAGTTACTCGGGGACAGGAGTCGAGTATGGCTACACCTTC.

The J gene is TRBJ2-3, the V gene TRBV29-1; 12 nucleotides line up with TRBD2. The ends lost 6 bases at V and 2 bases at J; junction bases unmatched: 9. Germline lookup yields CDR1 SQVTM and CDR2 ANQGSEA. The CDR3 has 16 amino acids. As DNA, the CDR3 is TGCAGCGTCTTAGGACTAGCGGGACCCTACACAGATACGCAGTATTTT. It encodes CSVLGLAGPYTDTQYF.

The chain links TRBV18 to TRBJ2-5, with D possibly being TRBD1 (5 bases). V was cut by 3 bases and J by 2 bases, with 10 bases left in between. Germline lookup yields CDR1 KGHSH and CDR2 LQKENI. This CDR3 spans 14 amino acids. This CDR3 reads CASSPTTDQETQYF. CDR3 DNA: TGTGCCAGCTCACCGACGACAGATCAAGAGACCCAGTACTTC.

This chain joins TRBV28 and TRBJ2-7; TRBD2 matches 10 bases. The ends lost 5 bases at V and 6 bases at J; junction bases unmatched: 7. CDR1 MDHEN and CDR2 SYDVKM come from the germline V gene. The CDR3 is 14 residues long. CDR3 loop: CASSRPIAGGEQYF. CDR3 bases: TGTGCCAGCAGTCGCCCAATAGCGGGAGGCGAGCAGTACTTC.

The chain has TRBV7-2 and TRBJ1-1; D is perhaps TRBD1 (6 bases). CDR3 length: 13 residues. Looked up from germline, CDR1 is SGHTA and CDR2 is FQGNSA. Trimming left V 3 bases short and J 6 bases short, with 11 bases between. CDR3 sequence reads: CASSLTGGSEAFF. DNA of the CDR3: TGTGCCAGCAGCTTGACAGGCGGCTCTGAAGCTTTCTTT.

The CDR3 DNA reads as TGTGCCAGCTCGCACAAGGACGGGGACAGGGATGGCAACTATGGCTACACCTTC. It yields the protein CASSHKDGDRDGNYGYTF. The genes are TRBV18 and TRBJ1-2, with TRBD1 matching over 9 bases. The V gene end was trimmed by 6 bases and the J gene end by 2 bases; junction bases not matched to a gene: 16. This CDR3 has 18 residues. CDR1 and CDR2 (germline): KGHSH, LQKENI. The variable domain in full, completed from reference TRBV18 and TRBJ1-2, reads NAGVMQNPRHLVRRRGQEARLRCSPMKGHSHVYWYRQLPEEGLKFMVYLQKENIIDESGMPKERFSAEFPKEGPSILRIQQVVRGDSAAYFCASSHKDGDRDGNYGYTFGSGTRLTVV.

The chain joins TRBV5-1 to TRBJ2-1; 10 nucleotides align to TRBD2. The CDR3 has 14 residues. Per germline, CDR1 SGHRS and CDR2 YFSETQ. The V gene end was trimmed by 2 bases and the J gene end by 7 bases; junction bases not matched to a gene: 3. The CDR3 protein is CASSLAGGQNEQFF. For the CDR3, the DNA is TGCGCCAGCAGCTTAGCGGGAGGGCAGAATGAGCAGTTCTTC.

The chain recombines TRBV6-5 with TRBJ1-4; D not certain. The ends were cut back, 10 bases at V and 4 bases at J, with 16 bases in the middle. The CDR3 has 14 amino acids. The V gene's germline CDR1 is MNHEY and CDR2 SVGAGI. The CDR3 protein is CATSDSGGNEKLFF. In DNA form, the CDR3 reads TGTGCCACAAGCGATAGCGGTGGTAATGAAAAACTGTTTTTT.

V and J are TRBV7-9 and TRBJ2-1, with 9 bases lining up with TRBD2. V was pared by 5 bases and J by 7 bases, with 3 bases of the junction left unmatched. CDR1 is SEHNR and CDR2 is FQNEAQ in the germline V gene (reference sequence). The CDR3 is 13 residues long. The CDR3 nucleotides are TGTGCCAGCAGCCGAGGACTAGCGAATGAGCAGTTCTTC. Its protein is CASSRGLANEQFF. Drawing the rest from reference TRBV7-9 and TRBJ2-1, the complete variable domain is DTGVSQNPRHKITKRGQNVTFRCDPISEHNRLYWYRQTLGQGPEFLTYFQNEAQLEKSRLLSDRFSAERPKGSFSTLEIQRTEQGDSAMYLCASSRGLANEQFFGPGTRLTVL.

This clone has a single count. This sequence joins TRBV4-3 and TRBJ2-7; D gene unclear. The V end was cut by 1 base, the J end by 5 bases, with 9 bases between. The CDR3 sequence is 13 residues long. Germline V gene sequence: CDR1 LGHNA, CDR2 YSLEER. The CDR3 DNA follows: TGCGCCAGCAGCCAAGGGCTGGCGGACGAGCAGTACTTC. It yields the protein CASSQGLADEQYF.